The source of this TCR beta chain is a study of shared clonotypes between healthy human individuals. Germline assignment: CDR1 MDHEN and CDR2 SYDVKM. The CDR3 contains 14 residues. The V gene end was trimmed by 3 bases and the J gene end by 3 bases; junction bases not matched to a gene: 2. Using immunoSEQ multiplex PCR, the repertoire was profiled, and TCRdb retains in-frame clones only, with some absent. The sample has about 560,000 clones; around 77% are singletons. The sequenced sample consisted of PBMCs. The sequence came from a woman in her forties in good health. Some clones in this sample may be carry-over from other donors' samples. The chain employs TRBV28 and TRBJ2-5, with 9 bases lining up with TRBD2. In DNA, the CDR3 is TGTGCCAGCAGTTTGGCGGGAGGGAAAGAGACCCAGTACTTC. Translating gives CASSLAGGKETQYF.